The clone carrying this T cell receptor (beta chain) was seen a few times. Its antigen remains unknown. CDR1 and CDR2 from the germline V gene are SGHNT and YYREEE (reference sequence). Trimming took 2 bases from V and 0 from J, leaving 8 bases between them. CDR3 length equals 14 residues. This specimen comes from a study of cytomegalovirus exposure and HLA in healthy donors. PCR employed 60 Vbeta and 13 Jbeta primers. This table comes from immunoSEQ multiplex PCR, and its TCRdb copy is limited to in-frame clones, with some not included. Of 150,000 or so clones in the sample, 70% to 80% were seen once. The study, taken as a whole, reports: Versus the roughly 700-donor mean, an Asian-associated ancestry cluster reportedly showed fewer N-insertions in a later analysis.

This sequence joins TRBV5-4 and TRBJ1-1, with a weak D call TRBD1 (5 bases). This clonotype was obtained from a middle-aged man in good health and CMV-seropositive. Sample: PBMCs. The CDR3 here is CASSLGAVNTEAFF. CDR3 coding DNA: TGTGCCAGCAGCTTAGGGGCGGTGAACACTGAAGCTTTCTTT.